This TCR beta chain was sequenced during a study of cytomegalovirus exposure and HLA in healthy donors. Looking at the study overall: The approximately 110 validation repertoires, a later analysis reported, used the same platform as the 600 to 700 repertoires from the first cohort.

Study observations and caveats: The classifier, whose performance was assessed in both the original and validation cohorts, reportedly diagnosed cytomegalovirus status with high specificity and sensitivity. Cytomegalovirus-associated status was assigned to 150 or so TCR beta chains. A few of the chains that were CMV-associated were confirmed in vitro to be specific for CMV antigens.

The method was immunoSEQ multiplex PCR; TCRdb's version includes in-frame clones alone and lacks a portion of them. The data show about 69,000 clones, about 95% seen once. With respect to this clone: What it binds is not known.

Per germline, CDR1 LGHNA and CDR2 YSLEER. The CDR3 is made up of 16 amino acids. The trim removed 4 bases at V and 7 bases at J, leaving 14 bases unmatched. The sequenced sample was PBMCs. The chain uses TRBV4-3 and TRBJ2-7; 9 bases map to TRBD1. The receptor comes from a woman aged 18 to 35 in good health and CMV-seronegative. The CDR3 spells CASSPGPGTGTKEQYF. The DNA of the CDR3 is TGCGCCAGCAGCCCGGGCCCCGGGACAGGGACGAAAGAGCAGTACTTC.